The count of the clone carrying this T cell receptor (beta chain) is one. The sample comes from a study of radiation and T cells in renal cell carcinoma. TCRdb's copy holds only in-frame clones and misses some; the assay was immunoSEQ multiplex PCR. The table lists some 150,000 clones, over 75% of them singletons. This CDR3 is built from 14 residues. The V end lost 3 bases, the J end lost 7 bases, and 12 bases lay between the germline ends. Germline lookup yields CDR1 LNHDA and CDR2 SQIVND (reference sequence). Time point defined: baseline pretreatment blood. Treatment described: 15 Gy SBRT to primary tumor, nephrectomy 4 weeks later.

This receptor was taken from a woman between 45 and 65 years old with renal cell carcinoma. The sample consisted of blood, taken from a patient whose treatment included radiotherapy and nephrectomy. V gene TRBV19 combines with J gene TRBJ2-2; D may be TRBD2 (5 bases). CDR3 protein: CASSITGMGGELFF. DNA of the CDR3: TGTGCCAGTAGTATTACCGGGATGGGCGGGGAGCTGTTTTTT.